These T cell receptor beta chains were read from a single sample in a study of response to subunit inactivated influenza vaccine. Using its own MiXCR run on the RT-PCR reads, TCRdb lists one record per CDR3 protein. The sample records some 200,000 distinct CDR3 sequences, about an eighth being singletons. The sample was also linked to a second study, of T cells expressing NK-cell markers.

Sequencing was performed on CD8+ T cells sorted from PBMCs, taken about 12 days after vaccination. The receptors shown here come from a man between 45 and 60 years old who received an inactivated influenza vaccine. Both conserved end residues are part of each CDR3.

V: TRBV6-5
length: 13
J: TRBJ2-7
CDR3: CASSYNTGYEQYF

V: TRBV6-2/TRBV6-3
length: 13
J: TRBJ2-7
CDR3: CATGGGTHYEQYF

V: TRBV4-3
length: 18
J: TRBJ1-4
CDR3: CASSQPIDRGERNEKLFF

V: TRBV15
length: 15
J: TRBJ1-1
CDR3: CATSRGLDRGGNAFF

V: TRBV7-9
length: 14
J: TRBJ1-6
CDR3: CASSLAGVGSPLHF

V: TRBV29-1
length: 17
J: TRBJ2-7
CDR3: CSVEVSGTSGSSYEQYF

V: TRBV11-2
length: 13
J: TRBJ2-1
CDR3: CASSSTSVSEQFF

V: TRBV4-1
length: 14
J: TRBJ2-7
CDR3: CASSQMPGSGEQYF

V: TRBV12-3/TRBV12-4
length: 15
J: TRBJ2-1
CDR3: CASRPGTSGYNEQFF

V: TRBV20-1
length: 15
J: TRBJ2-7
CDR3: CSAESTGGDSYEQYF

V: TRBV28
length: 14
J: TRBJ2-1
CDR3: CASSLQGAGNEQFF

V: TRBV28
length: 13
J: TRBJ2-7
CDR3: CASRGPQQNEQYF

V: TRBV15
length: 14
J: TRBJ1-1
CDR3: CATSRGAMNTEAFF

V: TRBV28
length: 16
J: TRBJ1-1
CDR3: CASRTMGMWRETEAFF

V: TRBV7-9
length: 15
J: TRBJ2-5
CDR3: CASSLYVGSQETQYF

V: TRBV5-1
length: 16
J: TRBJ1-3
CDR3: CASSSGQGAFGNTIYF

V: TRBV6-5
length: 14
J: TRBJ2-2
CDR3: CASSYSVFAGELFF

V: TRBV6-1
length: 13
J: TRBJ2-7
CDR3: CASSGNRGYEQYF

V: TRBV20-1
length: 13
J: TRBJ2-7
CDR3: CSGGTGSSYEQYF

V: TRBV7-3
length: 16
J: TRBJ2-5
CDR3: CASSFSGRASEETQYF

V: TRBV5-1
length: 15
J: TRBJ1-4
CDR3: CASSLEGPTNEKLFF

V: TRBV28
length: 15
J: TRBJ1-1
CDR3: CASSTAGTGITEAFF

V: TRBV7-4
length: 15
J: TRBJ2-7
CDR3: CASCKEVSCTYEQYF

V: TRBV6-5
length: 15
J: TRBJ2-5
CDR3: CASSYSWGGGETQYF

V: TRBV12-3/TRBV12-4
length: 15
J: TRBJ2-5
CDR3: CASSLDGGVGGTQYF

V: TRBV7-3
length: 15
J: TRBJ2-1
CDR3: CASRAGTSHYNEQFF

V: TRBV7-9
length: 12
J: TRBJ2-5
CDR3: CASSPRTETQYF

V: TRBV18
length: 16
J: TRBJ2-3
CDR3: CASSPDYGGRADTQYF

V: TRBV6-6
length: 12
J: TRBJ2-5
CDR3: CASSPSQGTQYF

V: TRBV6-1
length: 15
J: TRBJ2-7
CDR3: CASSIWTSGTYEQYF

V: TRBV6-1
length: 12
J: TRBJ2-2
CDR3: CAPGTETGELFF

V: TRBV7-9
length: 15
J: TRBJ1-2
CDR3: CASSSNREANYGYTF

V: TRBV4-2
length: 14
J: TRBJ2-7
CDR3: CASSPGPRYYEQYF

V: TRBV6-2/TRBV6-3
length: 14
J: TRBJ1-2
CDR3: CASTQGVVGYGYTF

V: TRBV29-1
length: 16
J: TRBJ2-2
CDR3: CSVENRDRGNTGELFF

V: TRBV6-2/TRBV6-3
length: 14
J: TRBJ2-7
CDR3: CASSLWGLVDEQYF

V: TRBV19
length: 15
J: TRBJ2-5
CDR3: CASSSPDRVLETQYF

V: TRBV28
length: 19
J: TRBJ2-2
CDR3: CASSLWSAGTGANTGELFF

V: TRBV10-3
length: 16
J: TRBJ1-1
CDR3: CAISEGAGDMNTEAFF

V: TRBV9
length: 15
J: TRBJ2-1
CDR3: CASSVDRGSGNEQFF

V: TRBV6-1
length: 15
J: TRBJ2-4
CDR3: CASTLAGREGDIQYF

V: TRBV5-6
length: 14
J: TRBJ2-7
CDR3: CASTVGAVVYEQYF

V: TRBV5-1
length: 17
J: TRBJ1-1
CDR3: CASSLAPWRGVNTEAFF

V: TRBV11-2
length: 17
J: TRBJ1-4
CDR3: CASSPGTGYGTNEKLFF

V: TRBV7-6
length: 15
J: TRBJ2-7
CDR3: CASSLDWGPGSEQYF

V: TRBV14
length: 15
J: TRBJ2-7
CDR3: CASSQGQGYFYEQYF

V: TRBV7-2
length: 16
J: TRBJ2-7
CDR3: CASSFGLAGSSYEQYF

V: TRBV4-1
length: 14
J: TRBJ2-2
CDR3: CASSQGKLAGELFF